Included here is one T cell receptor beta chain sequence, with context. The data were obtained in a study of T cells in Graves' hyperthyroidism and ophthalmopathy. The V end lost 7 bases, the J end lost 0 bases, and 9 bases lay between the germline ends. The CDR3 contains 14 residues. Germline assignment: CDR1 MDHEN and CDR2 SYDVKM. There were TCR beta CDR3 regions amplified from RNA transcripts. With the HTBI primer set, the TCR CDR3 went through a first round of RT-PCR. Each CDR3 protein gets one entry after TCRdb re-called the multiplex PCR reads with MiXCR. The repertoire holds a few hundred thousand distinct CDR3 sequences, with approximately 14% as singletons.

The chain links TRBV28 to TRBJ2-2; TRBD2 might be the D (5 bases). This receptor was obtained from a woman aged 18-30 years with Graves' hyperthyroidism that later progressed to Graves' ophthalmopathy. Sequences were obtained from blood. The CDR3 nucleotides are TGTGCCAGCACGGTCGGGGCGAACACCGGGGAGCTGTTTTTT. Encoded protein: CASTVGANTGELFF.